One sample yielded the 26 T cell receptor beta chains listed below, sequenced in a study of Ad26.COV2.S vaccination and SARS-CoV-2 variants. Sequencing used immunoSEQ multiplex PCR; TCRdb keeps in-frame clones, though not all of them. This sample has about 680,000 clones, with roughly nine tenths found just once. Treatment defined: roughly 20 received Ad26.COV2.S at low or high dose, single or two shots; 5 received placebo; per-sample allocation not given. Samples analyzed were those drawn on day 63 after the first vaccine or placebo injection. Sequencing was performed on peripheral blood, taken in a trial of Ad26.COV2.S vaccine versus placebo. The origin of the receptors is a person aged 18-65 years who received the Ad26.COV2.S COVID-19 vaccine or a placebo.

This chain joins TRBV7-9 and TRBJ2-3, with D tentatively TRBD1 (6 bases). The ends were cut back, 5 bases at V and 4 bases at J, with 10 bases in the middle. The CDR3 loop spans 13 amino acids. Germline values: CDR1 SEHNR, CDR2 FQNEAQ (reference sequence). DNA for the CDR3: TGTGCCAGCAGCCCGAGGGGGTCAGATACGCAGTATTTT. Encoded protein: CASSPRGSDTQYF.

V gene TRBV11-2 combines with J gene TRBJ2-1; no definite D call. The V and J ends lost 1 base and 0 bases respectively, with 10 bases between them. The CDR3 runs 16 residues. Per the germline V gene, CDR1 is SGHAT and CDR2 is FQNNGV. CDR3 sequence: CASSLVRVVSYNEQFF. CDR3 DNA sequence: TGTGCCAGCAGCTTAGTTCGGGTCGTCTCCTACAATGAGCAGTTCTTC.

The chain links TRBV6-6 to TRBJ1-3; D unresolved. The CDR3 has 14 amino acids. V lost 5 bases and J 0 bases, leaving 8 bases between the germline ends. The germline gives CDR1 MNHNY, CDR2 SVGAGI (reference sequence). CDR3 loop: CASSKQNSGNTIYF. The CDR3 DNA reads as TGTGCCAGCAGTAAACAGAACTCTGGAAACACCATATATTTT.

This clone was detected a few times. The chain combines TRBV6-5 with TRBJ2-7, with D perhaps matching TRBD1 (6 bases). The CDR3 has 13 amino acids. From germline, CDR1 is MNHEY and CDR2 SVGAGI. V was shortened by 2 bases and J by 4 bases, with 9 bases between the two germline ends. The CDR3 region is CASSYGGRYEQYF. For the CDR3, the DNA is TGTGCCAGCAGTTACGGGGGCCGGTACGAGCAGTACTTC.

The genes are TRBV19 and TRBJ2-6; TRBD1 aligns across 10 bases. CDR3 size: 17 residues. V lost 5 bases and J lost 0; bases outside the gene matches: 4. Germline V gene sequence: CDR1 LNHDA, CDR2 SQIVND (reference sequence). The CDR3 DNA is TGTGCCAGTAGTTCCGGGACAGGGGCCTCTGGGGCCAACGTCCTGACTTTC. Protein: CASSSGTGASGANVLTF.

This rearrangement joins TRBV3-1 (or the pseudogene TRBV3-2) to TRBJ2-4; D remains ambiguous. The germline V gene encodes CDR1 LGHDT and CDR2 YNNKEL (reference sequence). The V end was cut by 2 bases, the J end by 2 bases, with 10 bases between. The CDR3 covers 15 residues. CDR3 in DNA: TGTGCCAGCAGCCAATTAGGCCCAACCAAAAACATTCAGTACTTC. Translation gives CASSQLGPTKNIQYF.

The J gene is TRBJ2-1, the V gene TRBV27; perhaps TRBD2 as D (5 bases). Germline loops: CDR1 MNHEY, CDR2 SMNVEV (reference sequence). Deletions cut 5 bases from V and 4 bases from J, with 18 bases between. The CDR3 has 16 residues. The CDR3 here is CASSRLASGGYNEQFF. For the CDR3, the DNA is TGTGCCAGCAGTAGGTTGGCCAGCGGAGGTTACAATGAGCAGTTCTTC.

The chain joins TRBV7-2 to TRBJ1-3; D is ambiguous. Germline CDR1 is SGHTA and CDR2 is FQGNSA. This CDR3 has 14 residues. V was cut by 1 base and J by 1 base, with 5 bases left in between. The CDR3 spells CASSLEVSGNTIYF. In nucleotides, the CDR3 is TGTGCCAGCAGCTTAGAAGTATCTGGAAACACCATATATTTT. Looking up the rest from reference TRBV7-2 and TRBJ1-3 gives the full variable domain: GAGVSQSPSNKVTEKGKDVELRCDPISGHTALYWYRQSLGQGLEFLIYFQGNSAPDKSGLPSDRFSAERTGGSVSTLTIQRTQQEDSAVYLCASSLEVSGNTIYFGEGSWLTVV.

V is TRBV7-2 and J is TRBJ1-6; D remains ambiguous. V was clipped by 5 bases and J by 10 bases, with 21 bases between them. CDR3 length: 16 residues. The V gene's germline CDR1 is SGHTA and CDR2 FQGNSA. Here the CDR3 reads CASSLTSGIRESPLHF. CDR3 DNA sequence: TGTGCCAGCAGCCTCACCTCCGGGATAAGGGAATCACCCCTCCACTTT.

This chain links TRBV2 with TRBJ1-4; D is unresolved. The ends were cut back, 4 bases at V and 7 bases at J, with 7 bases in the middle. Germline V gene data show CDR1 as SNHLY and CDR2 as FYNNEI. There are 12 residues in the CDR3. The CDR3 sequence: CASSVGGEKLFF. Here the CDR3 DNA reads TGTGCCAGCAGTGTGGGCGGTGAAAAACTGTTTTTT.

The rearrangement joins TRBV5-4 to TRBJ1-2; possibly TRBD1 for D (5 bases). Deletions cut 3 bases from V and 4 bases from J, with 16 bases between. The CDR3 has 15 residues. Per the germline V gene, CDR1 is SGHNT and CDR2 is YYREEE (reference sequence). The chain's CDR3 is CASSWAGRGFYGYTF. In DNA form, the CDR3 reads TGTGCCAGCAGCTGGGCAGGGCGGGGTTTCTATGGCTACACCTTC.

The chain couples TRBV5-1 to TRBJ1-1; D unresolved. V was shortened by 6 bases and J by 0 bases, with 12 bases between the two germline ends. The CDR3 length is 14 residues. Germline loops: CDR1 SGHRS, CDR2 YFSETQ. The CDR3, as DNA: TGCGCCAGCAACCGGGGTGAAATGAACACTGAAGCTTTCTTT. Its protein is CASNRGEMNTEAFF.

This clone was observed a single time. The chain carries TRBV10-3 and TRBJ2-5; D not certain. V was trimmed by 0 bases and J by 2 bases, leaving 7 bases between them. Germline V gene sequence: CDR1 ENHRY, CDR2 SYGVKD. The length of the CDR3 is 14 residues. DNA of the CDR3: TGTGCCATCAGTGAGTCGATGGGGCAAGAGACCCAGTACTTC. Translation: CAISESMGQETQYF.

The chain is built from TRBV4-2 and TRBJ1-5; no clear D gene. CDR1 is LGHNA, CDR2 YNFKEQ, per germline. This CDR3 is built from 13 residues. Trimming took 5 bases from V and 7 from J, leaving 12 bases between them. CDR3 DNA sequence: TGTGCCAGCAGCTATGCCGGGTGGCAGCCCCAGCATTTT. It translates to CASSYAGWQPQHF.

This chain uses TRBV25-1 with TRBJ1-5; D may be TRBD1 (5 bases). V was cut by 6 bases and J by 7 bases, with 16 bases left in between. The CDR3 covers 14 residues. Germline CDR1 is MGHDK and CDR2 is SYGVNS. The DNA for the CDR3 is TGTGCCAGCAGCCCCCGATGGGGGAACCAGCCCCAGCATTTT. It is translated as CASSPRWGNQPQHF. The full variable domain, its missing parts supplied by reference TRBV25-1 and TRBJ1-5, is EADIYQTPRYLVIGTGKKITLECSQTMGHDKMYWYQQDPGMELHLIHYSYGVNSTEKGDLSSESTVSRIRTEHFPLTLESARPSHTSQYLCASSPRWGNQPQHFGDGTRLSIL.

CDR3 region: CASSSLISSGGALEQYF. The CDR3 DNA reads as TGTGCCAGCTCATCATTAATTTCTAGCGGGGGGGCCCTCGAGCAGTACTTC. The J gene is TRBJ2-7, the V gene TRBV18, with 12 nucleotides matching TRBD2. There are 17 residues in the CDR3. Trimming removed 5 bases from V and 6 bases from J; junction bases left unmatched: 14. The V gene's germline CDR1 is KGHSH and CDR2 LQKENI.

In nucleotides, the CDR3 is TGTGCCAGCAGCTTGGGCTCCCGGTGGCGGGATGAGCAGTTCTTC. As protein: CASSLGSRWRDEQFF. The chain joins TRBV11-2 to TRBJ2-1; D is possibly TRBD2 (5 bases). The germline V and J ends were trimmed by 3 bases and 8 bases, with 17 bases remaining between them. This CDR3 has 15 amino acids. CDR1 and CDR2 (germline): SGHAT, FQNNGV.

Points on this clone: At one end the junction does not follow the germline gene, possibly because of a read error. The chain couples TRBV6-5 to TRBJ2-7; D may be TRBD2 (7 bases). The V gene's germline CDR1 is MNHEY and CDR2 SVGAGI. This CDR3 region has 15 residues. CDR3 DNA sequence: TGTGCCAGCAGCTATGGGAGGGCAGGGGCCTACGAGCAGTGCTTC. This encodes CASSYGRAGAYEQCF.

This clone has only one observation. The rearrangement uses TRBV19 and TRBJ2-1, with no clear D. Trimming stripped 1 base from V and 5 bases from J, with 12 bases between. CDR1 and CDR2 (germline): LNHDA, SQIVND (reference sequence). This CDR3 comprises 15 residues. CDR3 nucleotides: TGTGCCAGTAGTATAGTATCGCGGAACAACAATGAGCAGTTCTTC. This translates into CASSIVSRNNNEQFF.

The chain uses TRBV11-2 and TRBJ2-1; D might be TRBD2 (5 bases). Germline V gene lookup returns CDR1 SGHAT and CDR2 FQNNGV. The CDR3 extends over 17 amino acids. The V and J ends lost 4 bases and 0 bases respectively, with 16 bases between them. For the CDR3, the DNA is TGTGCCAGCAGCTCCCCCCGGCGGGCCCGCTCCTACAATGAGCAGTTCTTC. Translating gives CASSSPRRARSYNEQFF.

This CDR3 reads CASSITRPGQDSNQPQHF. The DNA for the CDR3 is TGTGCCAGTAGTATAACTCGTCCGGGACAGGATAGCAATCAGCCCCAGCATTTT. This rearrangement joins TRBV19 to TRBJ1-5; 8 nucleotides agree with TRBD1. Germline V gives CDR1 LNHDA, CDR2 SQIVND (reference sequence). The V and J ends lost 2 bases and 0 bases, in that order; junction bases with no gene match: 9. The CDR3 is made up of 18 amino acids.

The CDR3 spells CASSELTGGREKLFF. The CDR3 region has the DNA TGTGCCAGCAGTGAGCTGACGGGGGGAAGGGAAAAACTGTTTTTT. This chain uses TRBV2 with TRBJ1-4, with D possibly being TRBD1 (5 bases). The CDR3 is 15 residues long. Germline CDR1 reads SNHLY; CDR2 reads FYNNEI. Trimming pared 3 bases from V and 8 bases from J, leaving 16 bases between.

This rearrangement joins TRBV29-1 to TRBJ2-5; D possibly matches TRBD1 or TRBD2 (5 bases each). V lost 3 bases and J lost 2, with 10 bases in between. The CDR3 loop spans 13 amino acids. The germline CDR1 and CDR2 sequences are SQVTM and ANQGSEA. The CDR3 is CSVDRGSQETQYF. In DNA, the CDR3 is TGCAGCGTTGATCGGGGCAGTCAAGAGACCCAGTACTTC.

The chain carries TRBV12-3 or TRBV12-4 and TRBJ2-7; perhaps TRBD1 as D (5 bases). This CDR3 has 13 amino acids. Deletions cut 4 bases from V and 2 bases from J, with 9 bases between. The CDR3 spells CASSYDRTYEQYF. CDR3 coding DNA: TGTGCCAGCAGTTATGACAGAACCTACGAGCAGTACTTC.

The V gene is TRBV19, the J gene TRBJ1-5, with a tentative D call TRBD1 (5 bases). Trimming left V 6 bases short and J 5 bases short, with 17 bases between. The CDR3 contains 15 residues. CDR1 and CDR2 (germline): LNHDA, SQIVND (reference sequence). Here the CDR3 DNA reads TGTGCCAGTAGGACATCCGGGGGACCCTATCAGCCCCAGCATTTT. It encodes CASRTSGGPYQPQHF. Drawing the rest from reference TRBV19 and TRBJ1-5, the complete variable domain is DGGITQSPKYLFRKEGQNVTLSCEQNLNHDAMYWYRQDPGQGLRLIYYSQIVNDFQKGDIAEGYSVSREKKESFPLTVTSAQKNPTAFYLCASRTSGGPYQPQHFGDGTRLSIL.

V is TRBV5-1 and J is TRBJ2-5; 7 positions agree with TRBD2. There are 15 residues in the CDR3. Germline values: CDR1 SGHRS, CDR2 YFSETQ. After removal of 0 bases from V and 5 bases from J, the junction contained 7 bases not matched to a gene. The CDR3 sequence is CASSLEAGRVETQYF. CDR3 nucleotides: TGCGCCAGCAGCTTGGAGGCGGGGAGGGTCGAGACCCAGTACTTC.